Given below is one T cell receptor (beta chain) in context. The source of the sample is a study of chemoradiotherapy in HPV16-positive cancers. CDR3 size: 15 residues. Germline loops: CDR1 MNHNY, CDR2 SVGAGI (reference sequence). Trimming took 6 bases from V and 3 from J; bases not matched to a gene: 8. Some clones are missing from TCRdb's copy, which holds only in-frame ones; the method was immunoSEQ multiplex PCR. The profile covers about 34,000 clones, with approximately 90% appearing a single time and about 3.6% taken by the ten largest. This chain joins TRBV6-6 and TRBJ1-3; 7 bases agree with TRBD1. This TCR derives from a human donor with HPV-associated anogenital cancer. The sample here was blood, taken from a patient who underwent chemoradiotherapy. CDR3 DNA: TGTGCCAGCAGCGGCAGGGGGTTCTTTGGAAACACCATATATTTT. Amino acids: CASSGRGFFGNTIYF.